This T cell receptor (beta chain) was sequenced for a study of identical twins. This clonotype was counted a few times. Its antigen is undetermined. With template switching, a universal primer site was added, and the cDNA carried unique molecular identifiers. TCRdb reprocessed the 5' RACE reads via MiXCR and lists one record per CDR3 protein. The sample yields 250,000 to 300,000 distinct CDR3 sequences, about 8.9% seen once. Germline V gene lookup returns CDR1 DFQATT and CDR2 SNEGSKA (reference sequence). The CDR3 is 15 amino acids. V dropped 0 bases and J dropped 3; count of bases not matched to a gene: 6. Study results and limitations: Twin pairs' shared out-of-frame alpha sequences were enriched in low generation probability. Abundant cord blood beta clonotypes carried fewer insertions; memory repertoires showed none.

The data were also submitted as part of a second study, on yellow fever vaccine responses in identical twins.

The sample taken for sequencing was CD8+ T cells sorted from blood. The chain links TRBV20-1 to TRBJ2-7, with TRBD2 matching 9 bases. The TCR sequence derives from a woman aged 18-29 years in good health. As DNA, the CDR3 is TGCAGTGCTAGAGATAGGGATAGCGGGGGCTACGAGCAGTACTTC. It is translated as CSARDRDSGGYEQYF.